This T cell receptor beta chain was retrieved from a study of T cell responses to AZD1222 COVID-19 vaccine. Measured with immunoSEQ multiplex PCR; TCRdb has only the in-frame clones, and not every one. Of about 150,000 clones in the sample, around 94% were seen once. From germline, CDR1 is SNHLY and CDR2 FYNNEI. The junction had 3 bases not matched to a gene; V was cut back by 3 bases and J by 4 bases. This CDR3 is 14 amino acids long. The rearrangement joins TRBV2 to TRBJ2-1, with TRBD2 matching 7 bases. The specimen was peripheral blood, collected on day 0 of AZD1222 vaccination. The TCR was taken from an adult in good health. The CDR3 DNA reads TGTGCCAGCAGTGATGGGACTACGTACAATGAGCAGTTCTTC. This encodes CASSDGTTYNEQFF.